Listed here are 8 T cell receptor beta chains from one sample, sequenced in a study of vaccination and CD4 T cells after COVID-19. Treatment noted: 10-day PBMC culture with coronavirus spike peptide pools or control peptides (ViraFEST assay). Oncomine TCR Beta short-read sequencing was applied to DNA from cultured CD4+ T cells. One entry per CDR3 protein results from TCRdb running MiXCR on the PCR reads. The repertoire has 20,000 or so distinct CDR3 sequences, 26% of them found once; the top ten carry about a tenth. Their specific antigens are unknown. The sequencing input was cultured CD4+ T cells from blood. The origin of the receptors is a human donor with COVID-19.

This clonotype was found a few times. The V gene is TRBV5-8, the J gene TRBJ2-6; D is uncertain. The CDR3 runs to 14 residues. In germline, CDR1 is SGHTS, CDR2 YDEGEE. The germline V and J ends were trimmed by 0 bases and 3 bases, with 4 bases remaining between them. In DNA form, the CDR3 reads TGTGCCAGCAGCTTGGGGAGTGGGGCCAACGTCCTGACTTTC. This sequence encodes CASSLGSGANVLTF.

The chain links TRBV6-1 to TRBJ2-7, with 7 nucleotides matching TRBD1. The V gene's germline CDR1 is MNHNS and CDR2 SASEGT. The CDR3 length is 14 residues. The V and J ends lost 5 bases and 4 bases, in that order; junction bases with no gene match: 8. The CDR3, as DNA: TGTGCCAGCAGTCGACAGGGACCTCTTTACGAGCAGTACTTC. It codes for CASSRQGPLYEQYF.

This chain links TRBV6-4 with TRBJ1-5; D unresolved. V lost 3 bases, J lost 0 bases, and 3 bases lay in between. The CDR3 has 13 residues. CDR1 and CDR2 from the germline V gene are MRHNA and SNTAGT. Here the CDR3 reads CASSEGSNQPQHF. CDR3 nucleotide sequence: TGTGCCAGCAGTGAGGGTAGCAATCAGCCCCAGCATTTT.

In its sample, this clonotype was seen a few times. CDR3 coding DNA: TGTGCCAGCAGCCCGACTAGCAGCACAGATACGCAGTATTTT. This codes for CASSPTSSTDTQYF. The gene calls are TRBV11-2 and TRBJ2-3; 7 bases are a match to TRBD2. The CDR3 has 14 amino acids. V lost 5 bases and J lost 0; bases outside the gene matches: 2. Germline assignment: CDR1 SGHAT and CDR2 FQNNGV.

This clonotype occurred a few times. This CDR3 is CASSLVGHYNEQFF. The CDR3 region has the DNA TGTGCCAGCAGTTTGGTCGGCCACTACAATGAGCAGTTCTTC. The chain is built from TRBV27 and TRBJ2-1, with D hard to call. The CDR3 totals 14 residues. Germline lookup yields CDR1 MNHEY and CDR2 SMNVEV (reference sequence). V was cut by 3 bases and J by 3 bases, with 9 bases left in between.

CDR3 residues: CASSPSTGTSGQQETQYF. CDR3 DNA: TGTGCCAGCTCACCAAGTACAGGGACTAGCGGGCAACAAGAGACCCAGTACTTC. This rearrangement joins TRBV18 to TRBJ2-5; 12 nucleotides line up with TRBD2. With V trimmed by 2 bases and J by 2 bases, 9 bases remained unmatched. Germline CDR1 is KGHSH and CDR2 is LQKENI. CDR3 size: 18 residues.

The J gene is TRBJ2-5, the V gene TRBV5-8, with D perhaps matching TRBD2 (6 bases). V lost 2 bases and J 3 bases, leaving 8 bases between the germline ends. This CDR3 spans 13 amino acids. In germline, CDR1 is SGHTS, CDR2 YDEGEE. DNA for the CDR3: TGTGCCAGCAGCTTTGGGGGGAAAGAGACCCAGTACTTC. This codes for CASSFGGKETQYF.

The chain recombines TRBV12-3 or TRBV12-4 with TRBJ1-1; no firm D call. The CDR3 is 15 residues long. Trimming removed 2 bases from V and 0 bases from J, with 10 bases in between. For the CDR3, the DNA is TGTGCCAGCAGTTTAAATGTGAACTTGAACACTGAAGCTTTCTTT. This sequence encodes CASSLNVNLNTEAFF.